This T cell receptor (beta chain) was found in a study of response to subunit inactivated influenza vaccine. Using its own MiXCR run on the RT-PCR reads, TCRdb lists one record per CDR3 protein. The table shows around 470,000 distinct CDR3 sequences, with under 8.5% occurring only once. Study-wide points: It was the authors' suggestion that each seasonal influenza vaccination recruits few new T cells.

This clonotype was observed a few times. The target antigen is unknown. This CDR3 has 15 residues. V shed 0 bases and J shed 12 bases, with 21 bases lying between them. The germline V gene encodes CDR1 SEHNR and CDR2 FQNEAQ (reference sequence). J is TRBJ2-7 and V is TRBV7-9; D may be TRBD1 (6 bases). The sample in question was PBMCs from blood, obtained less than 30 months after vaccination. The receptor's source is a man between 50 and 75 years old who received an inactivated influenza vaccine. The CDR3 coding sequence is TGTGCCAGCAGCTTAGCCCTTTCTGGACAGCCGCCACGGTACTTC. This encodes CASSLALSGQPPRYF. The full variable domain, completed using reference TRBV7-9 and TRBJ2-7, is DTGVSQNPRHKITKRGQNVTFRCDPISEHNRLYWYRQTLGQGPEFLTYFQNEAQLEKSRLLSDRFSAERPKGSFSTLEIQRTEQGDSAMYLCASSLALSGQPPRYFGPGTRLTVT.